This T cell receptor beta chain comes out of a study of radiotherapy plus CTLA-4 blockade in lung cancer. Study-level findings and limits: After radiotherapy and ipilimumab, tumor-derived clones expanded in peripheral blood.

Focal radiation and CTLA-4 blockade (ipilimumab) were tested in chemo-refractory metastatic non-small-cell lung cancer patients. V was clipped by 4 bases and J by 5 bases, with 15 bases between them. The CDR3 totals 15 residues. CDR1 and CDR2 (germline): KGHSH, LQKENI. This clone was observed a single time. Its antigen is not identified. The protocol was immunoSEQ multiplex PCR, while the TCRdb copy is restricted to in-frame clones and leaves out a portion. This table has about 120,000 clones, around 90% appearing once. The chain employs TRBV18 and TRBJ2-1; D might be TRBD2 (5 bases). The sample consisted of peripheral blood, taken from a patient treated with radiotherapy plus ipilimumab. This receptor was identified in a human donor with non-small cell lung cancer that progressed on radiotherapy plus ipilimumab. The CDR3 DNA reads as TGTGCCAGCTCACGACCACTTGGACTTAACAATGAGCAGTTCTTC. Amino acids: CASSRPLGLNNEQFF.